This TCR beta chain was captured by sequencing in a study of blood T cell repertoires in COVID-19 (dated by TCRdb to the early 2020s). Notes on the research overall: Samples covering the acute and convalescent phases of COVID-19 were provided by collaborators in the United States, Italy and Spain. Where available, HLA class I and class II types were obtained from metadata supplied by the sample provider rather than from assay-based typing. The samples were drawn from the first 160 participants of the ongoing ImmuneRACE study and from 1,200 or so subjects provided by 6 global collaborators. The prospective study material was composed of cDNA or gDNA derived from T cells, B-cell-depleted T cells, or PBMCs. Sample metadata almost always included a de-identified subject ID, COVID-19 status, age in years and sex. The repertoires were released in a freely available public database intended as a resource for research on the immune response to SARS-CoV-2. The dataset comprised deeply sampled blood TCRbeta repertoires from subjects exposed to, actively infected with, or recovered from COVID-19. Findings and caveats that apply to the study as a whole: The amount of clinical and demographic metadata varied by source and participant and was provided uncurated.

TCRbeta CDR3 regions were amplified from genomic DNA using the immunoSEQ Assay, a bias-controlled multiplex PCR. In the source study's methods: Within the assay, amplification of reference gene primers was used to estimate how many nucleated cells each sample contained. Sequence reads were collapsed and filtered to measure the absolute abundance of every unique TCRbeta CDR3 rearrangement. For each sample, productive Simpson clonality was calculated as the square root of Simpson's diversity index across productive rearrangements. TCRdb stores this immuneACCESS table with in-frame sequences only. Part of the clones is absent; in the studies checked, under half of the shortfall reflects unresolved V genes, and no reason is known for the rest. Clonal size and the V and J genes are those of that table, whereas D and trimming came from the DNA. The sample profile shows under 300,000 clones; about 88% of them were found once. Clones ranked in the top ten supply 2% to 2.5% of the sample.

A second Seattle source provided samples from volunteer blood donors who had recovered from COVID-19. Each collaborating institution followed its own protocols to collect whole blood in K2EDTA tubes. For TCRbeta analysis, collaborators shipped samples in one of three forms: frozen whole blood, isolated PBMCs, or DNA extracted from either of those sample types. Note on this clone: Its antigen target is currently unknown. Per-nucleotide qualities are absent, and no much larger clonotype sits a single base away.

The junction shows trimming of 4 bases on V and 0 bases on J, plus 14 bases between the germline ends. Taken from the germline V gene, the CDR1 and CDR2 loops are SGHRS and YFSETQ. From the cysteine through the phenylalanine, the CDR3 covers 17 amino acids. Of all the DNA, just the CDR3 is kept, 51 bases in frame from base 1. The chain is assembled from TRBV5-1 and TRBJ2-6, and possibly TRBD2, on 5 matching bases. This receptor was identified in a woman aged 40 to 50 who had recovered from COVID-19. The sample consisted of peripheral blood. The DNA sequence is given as TGCGCCAGCAGCGAAACCGGGAAGGTCTCTGGGGCCAACGTCCTGACTTTC. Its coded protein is CASSETGKVSGANVLTF.